This T cell receptor beta chain is from a study of PD-1 blockade in classical Hodgkin lymphoma. The CDR3 loop spans 12 amino acids. After removal of 10 bases from V and 6 bases from J, the junction contained 8 bases not matched to a gene. CDR1 and CDR2 from the germline V gene are WSHSY and SAAADI. Note on this clone: Its antigen is not identified.

Noted time point: cycle 4 day 1 (C4D1), after less than seven weeks of nivolumab. Every single patient, without exception, relapsed after autologous stem cell transplantation, and brentuximab vedotin exposure varied. Best outcomes ranged across complete response, partial response and progressive disease. Whole-study findings and limits: The drivers behind the repertoire differences, possibly disease activity or prior therapy, remain undefined. Baseline TCR diversity was reportedly lower in newly diagnosed patients than in healthy donors. It was reported as lower still in relapsed/refractory patients. Any patient who commenced nivolumab under 1 year after ASCT was excluded.

The repertoire was sequenced with immunoSEQ multiplex PCR; TCRdb's copy has only in-frame clones and lacks some. This sample has about 39,000 clones; over 65% occur once, and the top ten carry 7.5% to 10%. This TCR came from a human donor with classical Hodgkin lymphoma. Sequences were derived from peripheral blood mononuclear cells (PBMCs), sampled before the fourth cycle of nivolumab. The chain links TRBV10-2 to TRBJ2-7; TRBD2 aligns across 8 bases. The CDR3 bases are TGCGCCACCGTCGCGGGGGGCGTCGAGCAGTACTTC. It encodes CATVAGGVEQYF.